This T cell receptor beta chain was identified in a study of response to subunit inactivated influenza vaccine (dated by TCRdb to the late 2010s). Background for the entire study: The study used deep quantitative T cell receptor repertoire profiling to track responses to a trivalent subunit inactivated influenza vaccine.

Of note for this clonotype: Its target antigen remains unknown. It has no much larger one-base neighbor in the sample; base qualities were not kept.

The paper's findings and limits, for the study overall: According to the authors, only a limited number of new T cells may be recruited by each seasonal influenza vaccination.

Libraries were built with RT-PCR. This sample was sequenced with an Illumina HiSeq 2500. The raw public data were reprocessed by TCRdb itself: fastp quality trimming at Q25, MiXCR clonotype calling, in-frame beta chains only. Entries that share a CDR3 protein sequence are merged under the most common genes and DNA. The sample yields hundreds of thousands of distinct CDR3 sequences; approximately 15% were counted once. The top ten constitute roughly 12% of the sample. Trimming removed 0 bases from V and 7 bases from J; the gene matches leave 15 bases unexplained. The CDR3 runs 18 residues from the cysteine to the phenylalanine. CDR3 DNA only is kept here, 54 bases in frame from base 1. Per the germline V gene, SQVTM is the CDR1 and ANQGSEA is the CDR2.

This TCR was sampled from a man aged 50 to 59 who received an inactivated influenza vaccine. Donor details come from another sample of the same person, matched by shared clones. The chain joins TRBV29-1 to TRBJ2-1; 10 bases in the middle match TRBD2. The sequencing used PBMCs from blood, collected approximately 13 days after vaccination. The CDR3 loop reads CSVEDRGITSGKENEQFF. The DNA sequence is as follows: TGCAGCGTTGAAGATAGGGGCATAACTAGCGGGAAAGAAAATGAGCAGTTCTTC.